These T cell receptor beta chains were read from a single sample in a study of blood T cell repertoires in COVID-19. TCRdb's copy holds only in-frame clones and misses some; the assay was immunoSEQ multiplex PCR. This sample carries about 50,000 clones, 75% to 90% of them seen once, and the ten largest clones take 6.5%. Sample: peripheral blood. The receptor set was obtained from a man aged 55-75 years with acute or convalescent COVID-19. Both conserved end residues are part of each CDR3. A D gene is named only where the DNA matches it firmly. Only part of the rows carry a size: once, few, many, or a class if the clone is expanded.

J,V,size,D,DNA,CDR3
TRBJ1-5,TRBV27,NA,NA,TGTGCCAGCAGTTTGGCAGGCAATCAGCCCCAGCATTTT,CASSLAGNQPQHF
TRBJ2-7,TRBV7-9,few,NA,TGTGCCAGCAGCCCAACCAAGAAAGGACGGGACTCCTACGAGCAGTACTTC,CASSPTKKGRDSYEQYF
TRBJ1-2,TRBV28,NA,NA,TGTGCCAGCACCGTCCCCGGACAGAACTATGGCTACACCTTC,CASTVPGQNYGYTF
TRBJ1-2,TRBV9,NA,NA,TGTGCCAGCAGCGTAGCCGACAGTAACTATGGCTACACCTTC,CASSVADSNYGYTF
TRBJ2-7,TRBV18,NA,TRBD1,TGTGCCAGCTCAATTAGCCAGGGGGTCTTGAACGAGCAGTACTTC,CASSISQGVLNEQYF
TRBJ1-1,TRBV5-1,NA,TRBD1,TGCGCCAGCAGCTTTGACAGGGTGAACACTGAAGCTTTCTTT,CASSFDRVNTEAFF
TRBJ2-2,TRBV5-8,NA,NA,TGTGCCAGCAGCCGGGAGATGAGGGAGTCTCGGTTTTTT,CASSREMRESRFF
TRBJ2-7,TRBV18,NA,NA,TGTGCCAGCTCACCTTGGCAGGGCTACGAGCAGTACTTC,CASSPWQGYEQYF
TRBJ1-2,TRBV6-5,NA,TRBD1,TGTGCCAGCAGTTACCGGACAGGGGAGGGTGGCTACACCTTC,CASSYRTGEGGYTF
TRBJ1-2,TRBV12-3/TRBV12-4,NA,NA,TGTGCCAGCAGTAACAGGTCCTATGGCTACACCTTC,CASSNRSYGYTF
TRBJ2-2,TRBV2,NA,NA,TGTGCCAGCAGGGTAACGATAGGGGGCACCGGGGAGCTGTTTTTT,CASRVTIGGTGELFF
TRBJ1-2,TRBV5-1,NA,TRBD1,TGCGCCAGCAGCTACCTGGACAGGGGGCATGGCTACACCTTC,CASSYLDRGHGYTF
TRBJ2-5,TRBV5-5,NA,TRBD2,TGTGCCAGCAGTTTGGGACTAGCGGGAGTAGGGGAGACCCAGTACTTC,CASSLGLAGVGETQYF
TRBJ1-3,TRBV15,NA,NA,TGTGCCACCACCACAGGACATTCTGGAAACACCATATATTTT,CATTTGHSGNTIYF
TRBJ1-3,TRBV28,NA,TRBD1,TGTGCCAGCAGTTCCTTACAGGGGGCGTCGGGAAACACCATATATTTT,CASSSLQGASGNTIYF
TRBJ1-5,TRBV5-4,NA,TRBD1,TGTGCCAGCAGCTTGCAACAGGGGGCTAGCAATCAGCCCCAGCATTTT,CASSLQQGASNQPQHF
TRBJ1-2,TRBV6-5,NA,TRBD1,TGTGCCAGCAGTTACCGACAGGGCTATGGCTACACCTTC,CASSYRQGYGYTF
TRBJ1-5,TRBV7-3,NA,NA,TGTGCCAGCAGCTTATCGGTCCCGGGGAATCAGCCCCAGCATTTT,CASSLSVPGNQPQHF
TRBJ2-1,TRBV5-1,once,TRBD2,TGCGCCAGCAGCTTGCTCGGGAGGGCTGCTAATGAGCAGTTCTTC,CASSLLGRAANEQFF
TRBJ2-3,TRBV27,medium-sized,TRBD2,TGTGCCAGCAGTTCGACTAGCGGGAGTACAGATACGCAGTATTTT,CASSSTSGSTDTQYF
TRBJ2-2,TRBV6-5,NA,NA,TGTGCCAGCAGTCGACAGAAGATTACCGGGGAGCTGTTTTTT,CASSRQKITGELFF
TRBJ2-3,TRBV7-2,NA,TRBD2,TGTGCCAGCAGCCCTAGCGGGTTCAGCACAGATACGCAGTATTTT,CASSPSGFSTDTQYF
TRBJ2-5,TRBV3-1/TRBV3-2,NA,TRBD1,TGTGCCAGCAGGGACAGGGGGAAGACCCAGTACTTC,CASRDRGKTQYF
TRBJ2-2,TRBV5-1,NA,NA,TGCGCCAGCAGCTTGGGGGGGCCCGACGCCGGGGAGCTGTTTTTT,CASSLGGPDAGELFF
TRBJ2-7,TRBV24-1,NA,TRBD1,TGTGCCACCAGTGATTCCCGGACAGGCACATACGAGCAGTACTTC,CATSDSRTGTYEQYF
TRBJ2-7,TRBV3-1/TRBV3-2,NA,NA,TGTGCCAGCAGCCCGACGAGCGCCTCCTACGAGCAGTACTTC,CASSPTSASYEQYF
TRBJ2-5,TRBV5-6,NA,NA,TGTGCCAGCAGCTTGGGACAGCAAGAGACCCAGTACTTC,CASSLGQQETQYF
TRBJ2-1,TRBV18,NA,NA,TGTGCCAGCTCACCAGGGGGGGCCCCCTACAATGAGCAGTTCTTC,CASSPGGAPYNEQFF
TRBJ1-4,TRBV2,few,NA,TGTGCCAGCAGCGACCCGAGGGGGGAAAAACTGTTTTTT,CASSDPRGEKLFF
TRBJ2-2,TRBV5-6,NA,TRBD2,TGTGCCAGCAGCGCGGGACTAGCGGCCCCAGACACCGGGGAGCTGTTTTTT,CASSAGLAAPDTGELFF
TRBJ1-2,TRBV27,NA,NA,TGTGCCAGCAGTTTACTCTCCACCGGAGGGAGCAGACGGAAACTCTATGGCTACACCTTC,CASSLLSTGGSRRKLYGYTF
TRBJ2-3,TRBV18,once,NA,TGTGCCAGCTCACCTCCGGGAATTACGGGCGATACGCAGTATTTT,CASSPPGITGDTQYF
TRBJ1-1,TRBV30,NA,NA,TGTGCCTGGCAGCCCGTGGGCAGCCTAAACACTGAAGCTTTCTTT,CAWQPVGSLNTEAFF
TRBJ2-3,TRBV5-1,NA,NA,TGCGCCAGCAGCTCCCGGAGGACTAGCACAGATACGCAGTATTTT,CASSSRRTSTDTQYF
TRBJ2-1,TRBV5-4,NA,TRBD2,TGTGCCAGCAGCTTGGCCCGGACTAGCGGCTCCTACAATGAGCAGTTCTTC,CASSLARTSGSYNEQFF